The 9 T cell receptor beta chains below were found in one sample sequenced in a study of OX40 agonist ivuxolimab in advanced cancers. Sequencing was performed with immunoSEQ multiplex PCR; in TCRdb, only in-frame clones are kept and a portion is missing. The table has under 85,000 clones, 86% seen once; the top ten hold roughly 8%. The sample here was CD4+ or CD8+ T cells sorted from blood, taken in a trial of the OX40 agonist ivuxolimab. These receptors originate from an adult with an advanced solid tumor such as melanoma, head and neck, liver or kidney cancer.

CDR3 bases: TGTGCCAGCAGCTCCCCCGGAGGGGCAGGGGGGGACACCGGGGAGCTGTTTTTT. This gives the protein CASSSPGGAGGDTGELFF. This chain links TRBV7-9 with TRBJ2-2, with D perhaps being TRBD1 or TRBD2 (7 bases each). The CDR3 spans 18 residues. Germline CDR1 and CDR2: SEHNR and FQNEAQ (reference sequence). Trimming took off 4 bases at V and 3 bases at J, with 21 bases between the two ends.

The chain is built from TRBV28 and TRBJ1-2; TRBD1 aligns across 9 bases. CDR1 is MDHEN and CDR2 is SYDVKM in the germline V gene. J was trimmed by 6 bases and V by 6 bases; bases with no gene match: 5. This CDR3 has 13 amino acids. The CDR3 sequence is CASRQTGGDGYTF. The CDR3 nucleotides are TGTGCCAGCAGACAGACAGGGGGAGATGGCTACACCTTC.

The chain is built from TRBV6-5 and TRBJ2-7; a possible D gene is TRBD2 (5 bases). V lost 5 bases to trimming and J lost 2 bases, with 13 bases between them. CDR3 length: 14 amino acids. The germline gives CDR1 MNHEY, CDR2 SVGAGI. Written as DNA, the CDR3 is TGTGCCAGCAGTAGCCGCGGAGGTACCTACGAGCAGTACTTC. Protein sequence: CASSSRGGTYEQYF.

The CDR3 DNA is TGTGCCAGCACCGTCTGGGGACAAGAGCAGCCCCAGCATTTT. Amino acids: CASTVWGQEQPQHF. This rearrangement joins TRBV6-6 to TRBJ1-5; tentative D call: TRBD1 (6 bases). V gave up 7 bases and J gave up 7 bases, with 17 bases separating them. The CDR3 runs 14 residues. Germline V gene data show CDR1 as MNHNY and CDR2 as SVGAGI (reference sequence).

V is TRBV19 and J is TRBJ2-1; 7 nucleotides match TRBD2. V dropped 1 base and J dropped 0; count of bases not matched to a gene: 3. CDR1 and CDR2 from the germline V gene are LNHDA and SQIVND (reference sequence). The CDR3 has 16 amino acids. The CDR3 spells CASSIVGGSSYNEQFF. In DNA, the CDR3 is TGTGCCAGTAGTATAGTGGGCGGGAGCTCCTACAATGAGCAGTTCTTC.

The chain is built from TRBV5-1 and TRBJ2-2; D unclear. Germline loops: CDR1 SGHRS, CDR2 YFSETQ. Trimming left V 4 bases short and J 0 bases short, with 10 bases between. This CDR3 has 15 amino acids. CDR3 in amino acids: CASSPEIANTGELFF. In DNA form, the CDR3 reads TGCGCCAGCAGCCCTGAGATCGCGAACACCGGGGAGCTGTTTTTT.

Only a few counts were recorded for this clone. The rearrangement uses TRBV30 and TRBJ1-1, with D possibly TRBD1 on 6 matching bases. Germline V CDR1 and CDR2: GTSNPN, SVGIG (reference sequence). This CDR3 comprises 15 residues. V lost 4 bases and J 1 base, leaving 16 bases between the germline ends. In nucleotides, the CDR3 is TGTGCCTGGATGGTGCCGGACAGACGGAACACTGAAGCTTTCTTT. Amino acid sequence: CAWMVPDRRNTEAFF.

J is TRBJ2-7 and V is TRBV7-6; unclear D gene. The germline V and J ends were trimmed by 5 bases and 0 bases, with 23 bases remaining between them. The germline V gene encodes CDR1 SGHVS and CDR2 FNYEAQ. This CDR3 is built from 18 residues. CDR3 in DNA: TGTGCCAGCAGCGATTACCCCAATTCCGGATCCCGCTCCTACGAGCAGTACTTC. Protein sequence: CASSDYPNSGSRSYEQYF. Together with reference TRBV7-6 and TRBJ2-7, the CDR3 gives the full variable domain: GAGVSQSPRYKVTKRGQDVALRCDPISGHVSLYWYRQALGQGPEFLTYFNYEAQQDKSGLPNDRFSAERPEGSISTLTIQRTEQRDSAMYRCASSDYPNSGSRSYEQYFGPGTRLTVT.

The chain uses TRBV6-5 and TRBJ1-1; TRBD1 might be the D (6 bases). V was cut by 6 bases and J by 1 base, with 12 bases left in between. The CDR3 is 14 residues long. Germline values: CDR1 MNHEY, CDR2 SVGAGI. CDR3 nucleotide sequence: TGTGCCAGCAGGAGGGGGGGGGCGAACACTGAAGCTTTCTTT. Its translation is CASRRGGANTEAFF.